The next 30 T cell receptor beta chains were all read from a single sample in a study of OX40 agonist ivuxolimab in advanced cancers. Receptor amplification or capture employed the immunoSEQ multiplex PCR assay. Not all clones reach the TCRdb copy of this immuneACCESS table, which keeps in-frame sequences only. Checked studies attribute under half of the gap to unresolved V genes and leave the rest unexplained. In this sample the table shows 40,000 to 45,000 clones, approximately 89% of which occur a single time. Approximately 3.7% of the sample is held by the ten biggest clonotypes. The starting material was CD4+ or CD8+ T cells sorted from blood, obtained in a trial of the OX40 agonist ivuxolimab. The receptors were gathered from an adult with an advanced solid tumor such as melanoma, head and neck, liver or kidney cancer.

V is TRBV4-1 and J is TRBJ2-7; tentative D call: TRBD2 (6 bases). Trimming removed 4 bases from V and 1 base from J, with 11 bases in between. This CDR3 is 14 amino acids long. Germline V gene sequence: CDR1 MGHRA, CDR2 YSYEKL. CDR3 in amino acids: CASSPGDFSYEQYF. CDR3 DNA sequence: TGCGCCAGCAGCCCTGGGGACTTTTCCTACGAGCAGTACTTC.

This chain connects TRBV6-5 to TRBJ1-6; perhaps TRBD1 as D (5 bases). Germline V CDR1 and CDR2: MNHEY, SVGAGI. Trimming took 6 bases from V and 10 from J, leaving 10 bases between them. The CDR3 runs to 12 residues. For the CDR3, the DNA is TGTGCCAGCAGAAGGAGGGGCTCACCCCTCCACTTT. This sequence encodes CASRRRGSPLHF.

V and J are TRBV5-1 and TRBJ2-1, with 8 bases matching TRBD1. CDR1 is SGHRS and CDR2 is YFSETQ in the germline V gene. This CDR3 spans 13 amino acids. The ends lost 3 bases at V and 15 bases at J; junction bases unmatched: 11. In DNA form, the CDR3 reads TGCGCCAGCAGCTATAAGCCGCAGGGGGCCTTGTTCTTC. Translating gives CASSYKPQGALFF.

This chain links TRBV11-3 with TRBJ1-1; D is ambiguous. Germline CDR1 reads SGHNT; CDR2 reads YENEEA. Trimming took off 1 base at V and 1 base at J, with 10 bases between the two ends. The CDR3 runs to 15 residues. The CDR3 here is CASSLGLGRNTEAFF. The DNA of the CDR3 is TGTGCCAGCAGCTTAGGTCTAGGGCGGAACACTGAAGCTTTCTTT.

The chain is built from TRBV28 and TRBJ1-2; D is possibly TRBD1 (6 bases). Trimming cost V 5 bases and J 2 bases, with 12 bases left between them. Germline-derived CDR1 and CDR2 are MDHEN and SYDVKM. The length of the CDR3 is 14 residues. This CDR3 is CASSPQGRNYGYTF. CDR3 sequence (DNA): TGTGCCAGCAGTCCGCAGGGGCGGAACTATGGCTACACCTTC.

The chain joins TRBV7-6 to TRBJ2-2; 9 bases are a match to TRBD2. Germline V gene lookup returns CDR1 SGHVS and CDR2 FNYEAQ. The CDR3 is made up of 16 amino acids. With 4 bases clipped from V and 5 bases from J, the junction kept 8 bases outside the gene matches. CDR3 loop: CASSWDSGSGTGELFF. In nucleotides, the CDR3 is TGTGCCAGCAGCTGGGATAGCGGGAGTGGTACCGGGGAGCTGTTTTTT.

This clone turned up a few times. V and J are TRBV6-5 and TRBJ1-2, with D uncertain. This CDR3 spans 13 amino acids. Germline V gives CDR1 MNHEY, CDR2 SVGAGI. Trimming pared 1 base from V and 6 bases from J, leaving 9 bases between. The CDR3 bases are TGTGCCAGCAGTTACTTTGGTCCAGATGGCTACACCTTC. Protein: CASSYFGPDGYTF.

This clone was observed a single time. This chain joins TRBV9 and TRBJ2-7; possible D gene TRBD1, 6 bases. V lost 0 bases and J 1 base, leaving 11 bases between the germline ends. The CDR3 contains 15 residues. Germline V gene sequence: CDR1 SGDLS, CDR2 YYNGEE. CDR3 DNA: TGTGCCAGCAGCGTAGTTGAGGGGGAATCCTACGAGCAGTACTTC. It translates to CASSVVEGESYEQYF. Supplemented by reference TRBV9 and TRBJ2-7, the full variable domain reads DSGVTQTPKHLITATGQRVTLRCSPRSGDLSVYWYQQSLDQGLQFLIQYYNGEERAKGNILERFSAQQFPDLHSELNLSSLELGDSALYFCASSVVEGESYEQYFGPGTRLTVT.

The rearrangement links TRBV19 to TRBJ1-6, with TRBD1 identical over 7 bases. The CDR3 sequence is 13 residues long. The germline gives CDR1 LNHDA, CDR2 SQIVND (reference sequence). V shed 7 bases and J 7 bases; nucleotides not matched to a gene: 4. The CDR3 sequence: CASKRTGNSPLHF. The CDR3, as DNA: TGTGCCAGTAAGCGGACAGGAAATTCACCCCTCCACTTT.

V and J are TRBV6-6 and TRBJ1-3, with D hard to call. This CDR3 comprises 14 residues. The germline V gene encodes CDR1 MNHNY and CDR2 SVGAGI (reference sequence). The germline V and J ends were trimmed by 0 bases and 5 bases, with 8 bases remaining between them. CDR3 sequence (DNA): TGTGCCAGCAGTTACTCGAACCGACGAAACACCATATATTTT. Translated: CASSYSNRRNTIYF.

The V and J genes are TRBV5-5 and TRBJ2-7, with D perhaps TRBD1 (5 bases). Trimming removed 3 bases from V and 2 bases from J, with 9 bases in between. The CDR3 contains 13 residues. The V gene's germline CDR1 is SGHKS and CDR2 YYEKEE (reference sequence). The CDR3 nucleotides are TGTGCCAGCAGCTCATGGACACCCTACGAGCAGTACTTC. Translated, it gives CASSSWTPYEQYF.

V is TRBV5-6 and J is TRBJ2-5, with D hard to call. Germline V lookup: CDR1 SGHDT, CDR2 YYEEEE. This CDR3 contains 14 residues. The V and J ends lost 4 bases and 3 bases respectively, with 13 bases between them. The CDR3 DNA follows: TGTGCCAGCAGCCCGACCTATTCTAAAGAGACCCAGTACTTC. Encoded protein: CASSPTYSKETQYF.

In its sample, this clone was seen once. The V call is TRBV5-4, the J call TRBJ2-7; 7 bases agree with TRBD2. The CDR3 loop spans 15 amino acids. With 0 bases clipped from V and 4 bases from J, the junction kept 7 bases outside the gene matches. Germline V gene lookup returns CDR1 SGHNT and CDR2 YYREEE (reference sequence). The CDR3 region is CASSLGSGILYEQYF. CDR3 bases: TGTGCCAGCAGCTTGGGAAGCGGGATATTGTACGAGCAGTACTTC.

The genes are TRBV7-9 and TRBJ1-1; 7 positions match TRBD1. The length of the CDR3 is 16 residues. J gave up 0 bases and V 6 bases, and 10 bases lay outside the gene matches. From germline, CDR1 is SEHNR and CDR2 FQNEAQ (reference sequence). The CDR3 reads CASRIPGTDMNTEAFF. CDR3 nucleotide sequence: TGTGCCAGCAGGATCCCCGGGACAGACATGAACACTGAAGCTTTCTTT.

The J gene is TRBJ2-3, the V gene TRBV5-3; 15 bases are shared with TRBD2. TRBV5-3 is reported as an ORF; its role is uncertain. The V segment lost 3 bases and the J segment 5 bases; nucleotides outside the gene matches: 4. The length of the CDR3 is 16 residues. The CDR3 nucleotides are TGTGCCAGAAGCTACGGGGGACTAGCGGGAGGAGATACGCAGTATTTT. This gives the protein CARSYGGLAGGDTQYF.

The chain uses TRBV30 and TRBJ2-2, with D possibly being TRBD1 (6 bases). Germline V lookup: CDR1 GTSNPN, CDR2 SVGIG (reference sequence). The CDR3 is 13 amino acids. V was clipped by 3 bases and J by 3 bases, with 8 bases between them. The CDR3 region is CAWRQGYTGELFF. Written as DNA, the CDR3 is TGTGCCTGGAGACAGGGCTACACCGGGGAGCTGTTTTTT.

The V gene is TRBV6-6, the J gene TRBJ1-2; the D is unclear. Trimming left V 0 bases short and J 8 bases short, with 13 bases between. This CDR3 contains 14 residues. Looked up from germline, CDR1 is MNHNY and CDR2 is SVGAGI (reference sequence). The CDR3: CASSYSGGPLGYTF. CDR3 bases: TGTGCCAGCAGTTACTCGGGTGGCCCGCTGGGCTACACCTTC.

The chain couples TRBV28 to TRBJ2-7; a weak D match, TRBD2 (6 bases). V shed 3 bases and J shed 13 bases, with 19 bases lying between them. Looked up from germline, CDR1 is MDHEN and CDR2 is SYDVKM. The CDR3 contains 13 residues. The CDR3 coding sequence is TGTGCCAGCAGTTTTCTGCAATCTAGCGCGGTCTACTTC. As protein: CASSFLQSSAVYF.

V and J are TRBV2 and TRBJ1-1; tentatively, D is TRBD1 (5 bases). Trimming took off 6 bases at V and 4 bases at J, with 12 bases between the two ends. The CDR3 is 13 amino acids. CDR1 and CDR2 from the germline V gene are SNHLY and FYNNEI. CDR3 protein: CASRGDLGTEAFF. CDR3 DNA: TGTGCCAGCAGAGGGGACCTGGGCACTGAAGCTTTCTTT.

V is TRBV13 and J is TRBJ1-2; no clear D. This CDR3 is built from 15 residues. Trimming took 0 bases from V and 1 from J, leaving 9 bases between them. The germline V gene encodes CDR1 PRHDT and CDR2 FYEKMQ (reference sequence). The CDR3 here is CASSLGQLINYGYTF. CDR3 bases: TGTGCCAGCAGCTTAGGCCAGCTGATTAACTATGGCTACACCTTC.

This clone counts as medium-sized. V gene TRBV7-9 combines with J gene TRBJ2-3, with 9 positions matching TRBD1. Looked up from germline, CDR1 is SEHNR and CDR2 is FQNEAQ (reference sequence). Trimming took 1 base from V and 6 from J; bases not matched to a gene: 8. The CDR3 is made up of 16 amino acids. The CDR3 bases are TGTGCCAGCAGCTTAGACAGGGGGCGCGTGTCTGATACGCAGTATTTT. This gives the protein CASSLDRGRVSDTQYF.

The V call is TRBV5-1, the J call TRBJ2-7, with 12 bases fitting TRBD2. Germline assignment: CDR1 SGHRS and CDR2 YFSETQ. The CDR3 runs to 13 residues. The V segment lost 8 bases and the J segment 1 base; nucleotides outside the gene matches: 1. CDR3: CASGLAGSYEQYF. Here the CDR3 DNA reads TGCGCCAGTGGACTAGCGGGATCCTACGAGCAGTACTTC.

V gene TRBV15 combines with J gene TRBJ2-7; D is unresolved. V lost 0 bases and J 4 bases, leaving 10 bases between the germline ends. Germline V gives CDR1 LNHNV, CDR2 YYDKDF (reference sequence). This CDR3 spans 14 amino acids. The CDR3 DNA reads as TGTGCCACCAGCAGAGATTCGCCAGGATACGAGCAGTACTTC. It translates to CATSRDSPGYEQYF.

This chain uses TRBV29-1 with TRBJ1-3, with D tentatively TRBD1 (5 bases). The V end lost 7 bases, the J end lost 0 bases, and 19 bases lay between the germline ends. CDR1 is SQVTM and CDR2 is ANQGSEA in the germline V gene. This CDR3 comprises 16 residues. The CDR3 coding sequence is TGCAGCGCTCTCGGGGGGGGTGCTTACTCTGGAAACACCATATATTTT. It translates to CSALGGGAYSGNTIYF.

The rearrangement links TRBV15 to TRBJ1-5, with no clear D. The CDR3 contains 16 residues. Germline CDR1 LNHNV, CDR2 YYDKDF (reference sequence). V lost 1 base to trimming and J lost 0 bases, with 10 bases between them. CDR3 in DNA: TGTGCCACCAGCAGAGCTTCTTGGGGTAGCAATCAGCCCCAGCATTTT. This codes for CATSRASWGSNQPQHF.

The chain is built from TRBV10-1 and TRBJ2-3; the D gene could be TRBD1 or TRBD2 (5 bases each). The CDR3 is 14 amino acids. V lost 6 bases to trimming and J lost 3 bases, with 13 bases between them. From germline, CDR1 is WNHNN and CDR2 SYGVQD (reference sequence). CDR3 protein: CASSRGRGTDTQYF. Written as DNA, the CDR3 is TGCGCCAGCAGCCGGGGCCGAGGGACAGATACGCAGTATTTT.

The CDR3 protein is CASSMGLAKNIQYF. The CDR3 coding sequence is TGTGCCAGTAGTATGGGTCTAGCCAAAAACATTCAGTACTTC. The genes are TRBV19 and TRBJ2-4; D is unresolved. The CDR3 length is 14 residues. The germline V gene has CDR1 LNHDA and CDR2 SQIVND (reference sequence). Trimming shortened V by 3 bases and J by 0 bases, and 6 bases separated the two germline ends.

DNA for the CDR3: TGTGCCAGCAGTGGACAGGGCCTTGACACTGAAGCTTTCTTT. Residues: CASSGQGLDTEAFF. The chain recombines TRBV2 with TRBJ1-1; 7 bases agree with TRBD1. J gave up 3 bases and V 4 bases, and 5 bases lay outside the gene matches. Germline V gene sequence: CDR1 SNHLY, CDR2 FYNNEI. The CDR3 sequence is 14 residues long.

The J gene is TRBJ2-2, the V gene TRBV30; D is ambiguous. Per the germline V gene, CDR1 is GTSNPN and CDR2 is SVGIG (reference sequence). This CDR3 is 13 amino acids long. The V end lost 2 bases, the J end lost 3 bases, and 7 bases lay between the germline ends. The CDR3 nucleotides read TGTGCCTGGAGTTACCAATACACCGGGGAGCTGTTTTTT. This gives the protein CAWSYQYTGELFF.

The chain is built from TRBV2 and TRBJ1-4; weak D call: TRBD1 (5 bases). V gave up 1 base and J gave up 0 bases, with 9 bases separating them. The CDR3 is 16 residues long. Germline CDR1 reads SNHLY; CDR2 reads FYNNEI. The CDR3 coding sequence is TGTGCCAGCAGTGAAGGACAGCCCGCAACTAATGAAAAACTGTTTTTT. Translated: CASSEGQPATNEKLFF.